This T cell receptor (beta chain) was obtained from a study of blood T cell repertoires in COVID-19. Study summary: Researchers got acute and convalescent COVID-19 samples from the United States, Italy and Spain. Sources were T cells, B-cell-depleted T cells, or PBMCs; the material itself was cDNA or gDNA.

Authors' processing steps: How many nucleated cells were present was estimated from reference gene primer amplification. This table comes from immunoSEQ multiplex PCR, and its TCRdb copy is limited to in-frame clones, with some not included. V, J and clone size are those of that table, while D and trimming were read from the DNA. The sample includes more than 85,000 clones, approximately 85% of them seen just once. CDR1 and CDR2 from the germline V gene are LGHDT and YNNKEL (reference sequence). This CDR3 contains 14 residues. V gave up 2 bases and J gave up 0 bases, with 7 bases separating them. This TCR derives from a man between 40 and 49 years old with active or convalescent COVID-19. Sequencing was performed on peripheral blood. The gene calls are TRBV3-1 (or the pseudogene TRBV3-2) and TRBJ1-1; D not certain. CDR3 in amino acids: CASSQFPVNTEAFF. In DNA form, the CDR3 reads TGTGCCAGCAGCCAATTCCCGGTGAACACTGAAGCTTTCTTT.